This entry concerns a single T cell receptor beta chain. This sample is part of a study of blood T cell repertoires in COVID-19. V was clipped by 6 bases and J by 3 bases, with 14 bases between them. Looked up from germline, CDR1 is LNHDA and CDR2 is SQIVND (reference sequence). The length of the CDR3 is 14 residues. TCRdb keeps only in-frame clones here, not all; method: immunoSEQ multiplex PCR. The sample lists over 200,000 clones; more than 80% were seen once. The sequenced material came from PBMCs or T cells enriched from blood (not recorded which). This chain uses TRBV19 with TRBJ1-2; D gene ambiguous. The clonotype was recovered from a man aged 35 to 55 who had recovered from COVID-19. The DNA of the CDR3 is TGTGCCAGTAGGACCTACGGGAGGGACTATGGCTACACCTTC. This encodes CASRTYGRDYGYTF.